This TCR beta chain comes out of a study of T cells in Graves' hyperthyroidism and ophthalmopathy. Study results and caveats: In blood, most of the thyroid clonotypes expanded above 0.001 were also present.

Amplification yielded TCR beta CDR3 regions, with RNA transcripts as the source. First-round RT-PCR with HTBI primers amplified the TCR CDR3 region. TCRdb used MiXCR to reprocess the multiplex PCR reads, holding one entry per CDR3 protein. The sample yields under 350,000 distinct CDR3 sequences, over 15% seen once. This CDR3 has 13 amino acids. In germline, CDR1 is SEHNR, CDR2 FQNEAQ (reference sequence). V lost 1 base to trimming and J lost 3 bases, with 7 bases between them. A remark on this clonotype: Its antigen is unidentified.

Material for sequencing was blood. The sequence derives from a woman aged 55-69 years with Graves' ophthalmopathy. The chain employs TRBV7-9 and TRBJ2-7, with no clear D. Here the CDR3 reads CASSLDTVYEQYF. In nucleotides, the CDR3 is TGTGCCAGCAGCTTAGATACAGTCTACGAGCAGTACTTC. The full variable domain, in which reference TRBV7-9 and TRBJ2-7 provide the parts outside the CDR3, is DTGVSQNPRHKITKRGQNVTFRCDPISEHNRLYWYRQTLGQGPEFLTYFQNEAQLEKSRLLSDRFSAERPKGSFSTLEIQRTEQGDSAMYLCASSLDTVYEQYFGPGTRLTVT.